These T cell receptor beta chains were read from a single sample in a study of CXCR3-negative and CXCR3-positive naive CD8 T cells. TCRdb reanalyzed the 5' RACE reads and collapses them to one entry per CDR3 protein, without DNA. The sample has around 120,000 distinct CDR3 sequences. The sequenced sample was naive CXCR3+ CD8+ T cells from blood. The origin of the receptors is a human donor in good health. Some clones in this sample may be carry-over from other donors' samples. Each CDR3 is given with its conserved first and last residue. Each record gives: J gene, V gene, CDR3 protein.

>TRBJ2-7|TRBV29-1
CSVGAAGGYEQYF
>TRBJ1-2|TRBV20-1
CSARTGTGAGGGYTF
>TRBJ2-7|TRBV6-5
CASSYPPTLVVYEQYF
>TRBJ1-2|TRBV7-9
CASSRDPSNYGYTF
>TRBJ1-2|TRBV20-1
CSAENRGERYGYTF
>TRBJ2-1|TRBV19
CASSIGLGAPEQFF
>TRBJ2-1|TRBV11-2
CASSLSGGPSSYNEQFF
>TRBJ2-2|TRBV12-3/TRBV12-4
CASHIEPGTTENTGELFF
>TRBJ2-1|TRBV5-6
CASSFWGDTYNEQFF
>TRBJ2-7|TRBV7-9
CASSLASGLTYEQYF
>TRBJ2-7|TRBV6-5
CASRTDRIPIYEQYF
>TRBJ2-1|TRBV28
CANTSGTGGFNEQFF
>TRBJ2-1|TRBV20-1
CSARGLVEEQFF
>TRBJ2-5|TRBV5-1
CASSFLLDTQETQYF
>TRBJ2-7|TRBV9
CASSVAGEYKQYF
>TRBJ2-5|TRBV18
CASSPPRGGALGETQYF
>TRBJ2-1|TRBV7-2
CASSLTTEDNEQFF
>TRBJ1-2|TRBV2
CASSEAGQGLHGYTF
>TRBJ2-7|TRBV7-9
CASSSLLGRDRSYEQYF
>TRBJ2-2|TRBV7-7
CASSSRLWGSTGELFF
>TRBJ1-1|TRBV10-1
CASSAMLNTEAFF
>TRBJ2-7|TRBV9
CASSVGSGQGDYEQYF
>TRBJ1-2|TRBV4-1
CASSQEEFSNYGYTF
>TRBJ2-5|TRBV7-2
CASSPSKAGGLQETQYF
>TRBJ1-2|TRBV4-3
CASSQGGTGPNYGYTF
>TRBJ2-2|TRBV9
CASSPSGRALTGELFF
>TRBJ1-2|TRBV7-2
CASTLGGADGYTF
>TRBJ2-1|TRBV4-3
CASSQDAVYNEQFF
>TRBJ2-7|TRBV20-1
CSAGVPGQEYEQYF
>TRBJ2-7|TRBV28
CASRASIDYEQYF
>TRBJ2-7|TRBV23-1
CASSPRTVSARSYEQYF
>TRBJ2-7|TRBV7-9
CASGADSSYEQYF
>TRBJ2-7|TRBV29-1
CSVEEGEGGRSYEQYF
>TRBJ2-1|TRBV15
CATSPLGNEQFF
>TRBJ2-4|TRBV7-9
CASSRDPRHQYF
>TRBJ2-1|TRBV6-2/TRBV6-3
CASSTFVNEQFF
>TRBJ2-5|TRBV4-3
CASSQERFVTQETQYF
>TRBJ2-7|TRBV28
CASSRDTGWEQYF